The present T cell receptor beta chain was sequenced within a study of cytomegalovirus exposure and HLA in healthy donors. Use of 60 Vbeta and 13 Jbeta primers characterized the PCR. Clones were read by immunoSEQ multiplex PCR, and TCRdb kept only the in-frame ones, dropping some. This table has some 150,000 clones, approximately 85% appearing once. This clone turned up a few times. Its antigen is undetermined. Whole-study results and caveats: In a later analysis, V- and J-gene trimming of beta chains associated with a DCLRE1C missense variant, replicated independently. Earlier analysis looked at TCR beta V segments, and most were productive about 87% or about 30% of the time.

Germline values: CDR1 SGHTS, CDR2 YDEGEE. V lost 6 bases, J lost 0 bases, and 13 bases lay in between. The length of the CDR3 is 15 residues. The source of this sequence is a man in his fifties in good health and CMV-seropositive. Sample: PBMCs. The chain uses TRBV5-8 and TRBJ2-1, with D possibly TRBD1 on 5 matching bases. Written as DNA, the CDR3 is TGTGCCAGCAAGTTGAGACAGTTCTCCTACAATGAGCAGTTCTTC. It codes for CASKLRQFSYNEQFF.